One and the same sample provided the 24 T cell receptor beta chains below, sequenced in a study of blood T cell repertoires in COVID-19. Produced via immunoSEQ multiplex PCR; TCRdb's table is partial and in-frame only. The sample holds 260,000 or so clones, about 80% seen once. Material for sequencing was peripheral blood. The receptors derive from a human donor in a cohort sampled during active COVID-19.

This clone was observed a handful of times. The V gene is TRBV6-2 or TRBV6-3, the J gene TRBJ2-1; TRBD2 matches 15 bases. There are 17 residues in the CDR3. The germline V gene has CDR1 MNHEY and CDR2 SVGEGT. J was trimmed by 8 bases and V by 0 bases; bases with no gene match: 5. The CDR3 spells CASSYSRTSGGAYEQFF. In DNA form, the CDR3 reads TGTGCCAGCAGTTACTCCCGGACTAGCGGGGGGGCCTATGAGCAGTTCTTC.

The rearrangement joins TRBV27 to TRBJ2-7; the match to TRBD1 covers 8 bases. This CDR3 has 14 amino acids. With 6 bases clipped from V and 3 bases from J, the junction kept 7 bases outside the gene matches. CDR1 MNHEY and CDR2 SMNVEV come from the germline V gene (reference sequence). The CDR3 DNA is TGTGCCAGCAGGGATCGAGACAGGGGCTACGAGCAGTACTTC. Encoded protein: CASRDRDRGYEQYF.

Only one count was recorded for this clone. Distinct nucleotide sequences in the sample also encode this CDR3. The chain has TRBV2 and TRBJ2-2; D possibly corresponds to TRBD1 (6 bases). Trimming cost V 5 bases and J 1 base, with 8 bases left between them. Germline lookup yields CDR1 SNHLY and CDR2 FYNNEI. The CDR3 consists of 14 residues. CDR3 in amino acids: CASSLRGNTGELFF. The DNA of the CDR3 is TGTGCCAGCAGTCTCAGGGGGAACACCGGGGAGCTGTTTTTT.

This chain connects TRBV14 to TRBJ2-2, with D possibly TRBD2 on 5 matching bases. In germline, CDR1 is SGHDN, CDR2 FVKESK. V lost 4 bases and J 6 bases, leaving 21 bases between the germline ends. The CDR3 totals 17 residues. This chain's CDR3 is CASSRRVASFWAGELFF. The CDR3 region has the DNA TGTGCCAGCAGCCGCCGAGTGGCTAGCTTTTGGGCCGGGGAGCTGTTTTTT.

The V call is TRBV5-5, the J call TRBJ1-2; TRBD1 matches at 9 bases. The CDR3 sequence is 13 residues long. Germline-derived CDR1 and CDR2 are SGHKS and YYEKEE (reference sequence). J lost 9 bases, V lost 3 bases, and 6 bases had no gene match. Written as DNA, the CDR3 is TGTGCCAGCAGCTCGGGACAGGGATTGAGCTACACCTTC. It codes for CASSSGQGLSYTF.

This clone has just a few counts. The chain has TRBV6-2 or TRBV6-3 and TRBJ1-2, with D uncertain. The CDR3 has 13 amino acids. Between the trimmed V and J ends, which lost 3 bases and 7 bases, there was a span of 12 bases. Germline V gene lookup returns CDR1 MNHEY and CDR2 SVGEGT. CDR3 sequence reads: CASSYSPVSGYTF. CDR3 DNA: TGTGCCAGCAGTTATTCACCCGTTAGTGGCTACACCTTC.

The chain uses TRBV2 and TRBJ1-5, with TRBD1 matching over 7 bases. The junction had 5 bases not matched to a gene; V was cut back by 5 bases and J by 4 bases. The V gene's germline CDR1 is SNHLY and CDR2 FYNNEI. The length of the CDR3 is 14 residues. This chain's CDR3 is CASSRDSSNQPQHF. In nucleotides, the CDR3 is TGTGCCAGCAGTAGGGACAGCTCTAATCAGCCCCAGCATTTT.

The chain combines TRBV29-1 with TRBJ1-6; perhaps TRBD1 as D (5 bases). The length of the CDR3 is 18 residues. Deletions cut 6 bases from V and 4 bases from J, with 25 bases between. The germline gives CDR1 SQVTM, CDR2 ANQGSEA. This CDR3 is CSVPSDLHRPHYNSPLHF. The CDR3 nucleotides read TGCAGCGTCCCATCCGATCTCCACAGGCCGCATTATAATTCACCCCTCCACTTT.

The chain combines TRBV6-5 with TRBJ2-1, with 8 bases that match TRBD1. Germline CDR1 is MNHEY and CDR2 is SVGAGI. CDR3 length: 15 amino acids. With 7 bases clipped from V and 7 bases from J, the junction kept 12 bases outside the gene matches. The CDR3 reads CASTPGTGHWNEQFF. The DNA of the CDR3 is TGTGCCAGCACCCCAGGGACAGGCCACTGGAATGAGCAGTTCTTC.

The table lists this clone with many counts. The chain is built from TRBV19 and TRBJ1-5; 8 nucleotides align to TRBD1. CDR3 length: 16 amino acids. The V gene end was trimmed by 6 bases and the J gene end by 6 bases; junction bases not matched to a gene: 13. Germline V gene sequence: CDR1 LNHDA, CDR2 SQIVND (reference sequence). The CDR3: CASRDRGQGKSQPQHF. CDR3 in DNA: TGTGCCAGTAGGGATCGAGGACAGGGAAAAAGTCAGCCCCAGCATTTT.

This rearrangement joins TRBV27 to TRBJ1-1, with D tentatively TRBD1 (5 bases). The CDR3 covers 12 residues. Germline CDR1 is MNHEY and CDR2 is SMNVEV (reference sequence). Trimming stripped 5 bases from V and 7 bases from J, with 11 bases between. CDR3 in DNA: TGTGCCAGCAGTACTGGACAACATGAAGCTTTCTTT. Its protein is CASSTGQHEAFF.

V usage is TRBV5-6 and J usage is TRBJ2-1, with TRBD1 identical over 12 bases. The CDR3 totals 15 residues. Losses at the gene ends were 1 base for V and 12 bases for J; bases not matched to a gene: 8. The germline CDR1 and CDR2 sequences are SGHDT and YYEEEE. The CDR3 spells CASSLFGTGGVLQFF. The CDR3 DNA follows: TGTGCCAGCAGCTTGTTCGGGACAGGGGGCGTTCTGCAGTTCTTC. Based on the CDR3 plus reference TRBV5-6 and TRBJ2-1, the full variable domain is DAGVTQSPTHLIKTRGQQVTLRCSPKSGHDTVSWYQQALGQGPQFIFQYYEEEERQRGNFPDRFSGHQFPNYSSELNVNALLLGDSALYLCASSLFGTGGVLQFFGPGTRLTVL.

The J gene is TRBJ2-5, the V gene TRBV5-1; D is possibly TRBD2 (7 bases). Trimming took off 2 bases at V and 4 bases at J, with 15 bases between the two ends. This CDR3 has 15 residues. Germline V lookup: CDR1 SGHRS, CDR2 YFSETQ. CDR3 residues: CASSFGGGGGETQYF. The CDR3 coding sequence is TGCGCCAGCAGCTTCGGCGGGGGAGGGGGAGAGACCCAGTACTTC. The variable domain in full, completed from reference TRBV5-1 and TRBJ2-5, reads KAGVTQTPRYLIKTRGQQVTLSCSPISGHRSVSWYQQTPGQGLQFLFEYFSETQRNKGNFPGRFSGRQFSNSRSEMNVSTLELGDSALYLCASSFGGGGGETQYFGPGTRLLVL.

V is TRBV7-2 and J is TRBJ1-6; D may be TRBD1 (5 bases). Germline V lookup: CDR1 SGHTA, CDR2 FQGNSA. Trimming removed 2 bases from V and 9 bases from J, with 8 bases in between. The CDR3 length is 13 residues. CDR3 DNA sequence: TGTGCCAGCAGCTTACAGGGAGGTTCACCCCTCCACTTT. It codes for CASSLQGGSPLHF.

V and J are TRBV6-5 and TRBJ2-7; D is unclear. This CDR3 region has 13 residues. Trimming left V 6 bases short and J 3 bases short, with 12 bases between. Germline V lookup: CDR1 MNHEY, CDR2 SVGAGI. The CDR3 region has the DNA TGTGCCAGCAGGGGCCCCATGGTCTACGAGCAGTACTTC. Amino acids: CASRGPMVYEQYF.

The V gene is TRBV5-4, the J gene TRBJ2-7; no clear D gene. The germline V and J ends were trimmed by 0 bases and 2 bases, with 6 bases remaining between them. From germline, CDR1 is SGHNT and CDR2 YYREEE (reference sequence). This CDR3 is 13 amino acids long. CDR3: CASSLDRAYEQYF. The CDR3 DNA sequence: TGTGCCAGCAGCTTGGACAGAGCCTACGAGCAGTACTTC.

This clone was seen only once. The V call is TRBV10-3, the J call TRBJ1-1, with D possibly matching TRBD1 (6 bases). Germline CDR1 is ENHRY and CDR2 is SYGVKD. The V end lost 2 bases, the J end lost 1 base, and 8 bases lay between the germline ends. The CDR3 length is 14 residues. DNA of the CDR3: TGTGCCATCAGTGAGCAGGGGTCGAACACTGAAGCTTTCTTT. Translated: CAISEQGSNTEAFF.

There are many counts of this clone. The rearrangement uses TRBV9 and TRBJ2-5, with a possible D match to TRBD2 (6 bases). The CDR3 spans 17 residues. Germline V gene sequence: CDR1 SGDLS, CDR2 YYNGEE. Trimming shortened V by 3 bases and J by 1 base, and 19 bases separated the two germline ends. DNA for the CDR3: TGTGCCAGCAGCGCCCGGGACTCCGTAAAAACCCAAGAGACCCAGTACTTC. Protein sequence: CASSARDSVKTQETQYF.

The rearrangement links TRBV9 to TRBJ2-1, with 7 bases fitting TRBD2. J was trimmed by 5 bases and V by 2 bases; bases with no gene match: 7. CDR3 length equals 15 residues. Germline-derived CDR1 and CDR2 are SGDLS and YYNGEE. DNA of the CDR3: TGTGCCAGCAGCGTCGTAAGCGGGATAGACAATGAGCAGTTCTTC. This gives the protein CASSVVSGIDNEQFF.

This clone was found once. This chain joins TRBV6-5 and TRBJ2-7; perhaps TRBD1 as D (6 bases). The germline V gene has CDR1 MNHEY and CDR2 SVGAGI. CDR3 size: 14 residues. Trimming took off 5 bases at V and 0 bases at J, with 11 bases between the two ends. CDR3 loop: CASSTTDSSYEQYF. The DNA of the CDR3 is TGTGCCAGCAGTACCACGGACAGCTCCTACGAGCAGTACTTC.

This clone was recorded at least ten times. The chain is built from TRBV5-6 and TRBJ2-7; 8 positions agree with TRBD2. After removal of 0 bases from V and 2 bases from J, the junction contained 4 bases not matched to a gene. The germline V gene encodes CDR1 SGHDT and CDR2 YYEEEE. The CDR3 consists of 15 residues. The CDR3 DNA follows: TGTGCCAGCAGCTTGGCGGCGGGAGGCCCCTACGAGCAGTACTTC. It translates to CASSLAAGGPYEQYF.

This clone was seen only a few times. The rearrangement joins TRBV4-1 to TRBJ1-1; maybe TRBD1 (5 bases). The CDR3 runs to 14 residues. Deletions cut 4 bases from V and 10 bases from J, with 19 bases between. CDR1 MGHRA and CDR2 YSYEKL come from the germline V gene. As DNA, the CDR3 is TGCGCCAGCAGCCCATCGGACCTCCTAACAGGAGCTTTCTTT. As protein: CASSPSDLLTGAFF.

As DNA, the CDR3 is TGTGCCAGCAGTTACGAACAGGGGGCTTCGATCGGTAGGGCCGGGGAGCTGTTTTTT. Translated: CASSYEQGASIGRAGELFF. This chain uses TRBV6-2 or TRBV6-3 with TRBJ2-2; 9 positions match TRBD1. The CDR3 runs 19 residues. Germline V gene sequence: CDR1 MNHEY, CDR2 SVGEGT. The J segment lost 6 bases and the V segment lost 2 bases, leaving 16 bases of the junction unmatched.

The chain joins TRBV28 to TRBJ2-1; 9 nucleotides align to TRBD2. The CDR3 is 16 amino acids. The V gene's germline CDR1 is MDHEN and CDR2 SYDVKM. V lost 5 bases and J lost 1; bases outside the gene matches: 6. Here the CDR3 reads CASSIGGGASYNEQFF. DNA for the CDR3: TGTGCCAGCAGTATTGGCGGGGGGGCGTCCTACAATGAGCAGTTCTTC.